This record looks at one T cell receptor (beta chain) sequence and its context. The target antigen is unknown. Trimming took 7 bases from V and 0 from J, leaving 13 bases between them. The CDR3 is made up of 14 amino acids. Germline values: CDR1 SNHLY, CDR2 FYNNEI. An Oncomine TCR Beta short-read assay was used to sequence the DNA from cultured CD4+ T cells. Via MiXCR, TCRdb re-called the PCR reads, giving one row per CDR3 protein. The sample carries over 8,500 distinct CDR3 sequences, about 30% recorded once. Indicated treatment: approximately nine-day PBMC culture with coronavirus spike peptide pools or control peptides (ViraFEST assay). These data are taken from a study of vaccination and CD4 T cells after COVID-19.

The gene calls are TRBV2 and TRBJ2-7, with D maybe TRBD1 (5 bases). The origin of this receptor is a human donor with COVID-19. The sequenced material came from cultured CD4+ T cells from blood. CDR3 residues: CASTRTMSSYEQYF. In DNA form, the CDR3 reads TGTGCCAGCACCCGGACAATGAGCTCCTACGAGCAGTACTTC.